Shown below are 27 T cell receptor beta chains from a single sample sequenced in a study of blood T cells in healthy people across ages. Combining a sample-barcoded 5' primer with a J-beta primer mix, a second PCR ran for roughly 7 to 11 cycles. MiXCR was run by TCRdb on the 5' RACE reads, yielding one entry per CDR3 protein. The sample has 1.6 million or so distinct CDR3 sequences, 34% seen once. Sequencing was done on a sample of blood. The source is a woman younger than 45 in good health.

The table lists this clonotype with a few counts. The CDR3 loop is CSAPNPAGPNYGYTF. The CDR3 coding sequence is TGCAGTGCTCCTAACCCGGCAGGACCTAACTATGGCTACACCTTC. The J gene is TRBJ1-2, the V gene TRBV20-1; D gene ambiguous. CDR1 and CDR2 from the germline V gene are DFQATT and SNEGSKA (reference sequence). The germline V and J ends were trimmed by 5 bases and 0 bases, with 16 bases remaining between them. The CDR3 covers 15 residues.

The genes are TRBV4-1 and TRBJ2-1, with D perhaps given as TRBD1 or TRBD2 (5 bases each). The J call is doubtful: the DNA matches TRBJ2-7 better. The CDR3 extends over 15 amino acids. Germline V lookup: CDR1 MGHRA, CDR2 YSYEKL. The CDR3 loop is CASSPGTNSYNEQYF. Written as DNA, the CDR3 is TGCGCCAGCAGCCCCGGGACCAACTCCTACAATGAGCAGTACTTC.

The genes are TRBV9 and TRBJ2-5; D call uncertain. V lost 0 bases, J lost 5 bases, and 11 bases lay in between. Germline CDR1 SGDLS, CDR2 YYNGEE. The CDR3 runs 14 residues. The CDR3 DNA follows: TGTGCCAGCAGCGTAGCGGGCCGCGGTGAGACCCAGTACTTC. Residues: CASSVAGRGETQYF.

This chain links TRBV5-1 with TRBJ2-1; 10 bases fit TRBD2. CDR1 is SGHRS, CDR2 YFSETQ, per germline. After removal of 7 bases from V and 6 bases from J, the junction contained 7 bases not matched to a gene. The length of the CDR3 is 14 residues. The DNA of the CDR3 is TGCGCCAGCTCCACTAGCGGGACAGGCAATGAGCAGTTCTTC. This codes for CASSTSGTGNEQFF.

The chain employs TRBV18 and TRBJ1-4; the D gene is possibly TRBD1 (5 bases). The CDR3 runs to 16 residues. Per germline, CDR1 KGHSH and CDR2 LQKENI. V was pared by 3 bases and J by 3 bases, with 14 bases between. The CDR3 reads CASSPNAEGPNEKLFF. CDR3 in DNA: TGTGCCAGCTCACCCAACGCCGAGGGACCTAATGAAAAACTGTTTTTT.

The rearrangement uses TRBV6-5 and TRBJ1-6; TRBD1 matches 9 bases. Germline CDR1 is MNHEY and CDR2 is SVGAGI. V lost 4 bases, J lost 10 bases, and 11 bases stayed unmatched. The CDR3 has 16 residues. In DNA, the CDR3 is TGTGCCAGCAGTTCCGGGACAGGGACCCCCAGATCACCCCTCCACTTT. Protein sequence: CASSSGTGTPRSPLHF.

V gene TRBV7-9 combines with J gene TRBJ2-6; D may be TRBD2 (6 bases). The germline V and J ends were trimmed by 6 bases and 0 bases, with 21 bases remaining between them. CDR1 and CDR2 (germline): SEHNR, FQNEAQ (reference sequence). This CDR3 region has 19 residues. This CDR3 reads CASSFRVVDGGSGANVLTF. Here the CDR3 DNA reads TGTGCCAGCAGTTTTAGAGTAGTGGACGGGGGCTCTGGGGCCAACGTCCTGACTTTC.

V usage is TRBV5-1 and J usage is TRBJ2-5; TRBD2 aligns across 11 bases. Trimming removed 0 bases from V and 4 bases from J; junction bases left unmatched: 5. Germline CDR1 reads SGHRS; CDR2 reads YFSETQ. The CDR3 totals 16 residues. CDR3 nucleotides: TGCGCCAGCAGCTTGGCCCTAGCGGGAGGAAGAGAGACCCAGTACTTC. Translation: CASSLALAGGRETQYF.

V gene TRBV4-1 combines with J gene TRBJ1-2; 7 bases are shared with TRBD1. The germline V gene encodes CDR1 MGHRA and CDR2 YSYEKL. The CDR3 totals 15 residues. V shed 0 bases and J 8 bases; nucleotides not matched to a gene: 9. The CDR3 nucleotides read TGCGCCAGCAGCCAAGATTTTCAGGGGGGGGGCGGCTACACCTTC. Translation: CASSQDFQGGGGYTF.

Ten or more counts support this clonotype. A read error may explain this, as a much larger clone is one base away. The chain couples TRBV5-5 to TRBJ1-2; possible D gene TRBD1, 6 bases. Trimming removed 0 bases at V and 2 bases at J, with 8 bases between. The germline gives CDR1 SGHKS, CDR2 YYEKEE (reference sequence). CDR3 length: 14 residues. The CDR3 is CASSLGQENYGYTF. The CDR3 DNA reads as TGTGCCAGCAGCTTGGGACAGGAGAACTATGGCTACACCTTC.

This chain uses TRBV9 with TRBJ2-5; 9 nucleotides line up with TRBD1. The DNA matches TRBJ2-4 better at its end, which makes the J call doubtful. Per the germline V gene, CDR1 is SGDLS and CDR2 is YYNGEE. The CDR3 extends over 14 amino acids. The chain's CDR3 is CASSVSTGGDIQYF. CDR3 DNA: TGTGCCAGCAGCGTATCGACAGGGGGGGACATTCAGTACTTC.

This clonotype was picked up a small number of times. This chain joins TRBV20-1 and TRBJ2-3; D not resolved. The CDR3 consists of 12 residues. The V gene's germline CDR1 is DFQATT and CDR2 SNEGSKA (reference sequence). Written as DNA, the CDR3 is TGCGCGTTACCGGGCCGCACAGATACGCAGTATTTT. This translates into CALPGRTDTQYF.

The chain carries TRBV7-9 and TRBJ2-1; D is tentatively TRBD1 or TRBD2 (5 bases each). In germline, CDR1 is SEHNR, CDR2 FQNEAQ (reference sequence). The ends were cut back, 5 bases at V and 10 bases at J, with 12 bases in the middle. The length of the CDR3 is 12 residues. This CDR3 is CASSGRRDEQFF. Here the CDR3 DNA reads TGTGCCAGCAGCGGCCGTCGGGACGAGCAGTTCTTC.

This clonotype appeared a few times. V is TRBV20-1 and J is TRBJ1-2; 8 positions agree with TRBD1. The germline gives CDR1 DFQATT, CDR2 SNEGSKA (reference sequence). J gave up 5 bases and V 5 bases, and 7 bases lay outside the gene matches. The CDR3 contains 13 residues. CDR3 nucleotide sequence: TGCAGTGCTGTCCAGGGGGCACAATATGGCTACACCTTC. This translates into CSAVQGAQYGYTF.

The CDR3 bases are TGTGCCAGCAGCTTAGCATCGGCTTACCCGAATGAGCAGTTCTTC. It codes for CASSLASAYPNEQFF. The chain uses TRBV7-2 and TRBJ2-1; D is undetermined. Germline lookup yields CDR1 SGHTA and CDR2 FQGNSA. This CDR3 is built from 15 residues. V lost 0 bases and J lost 7, with 13 bases in between.

The CDR3 protein is CASSGPDRAFFSGANVLTF. CDR3 nucleotide sequence: TGCGCCAGCAGCGGTCCGGACAGGGCGTTTTTCTCTGGGGCCAACGTCCTGACTTTC. The chain carries TRBV5-1 and TRBJ2-6; TRBD1 matches at 8 bases. In germline, CDR1 is SGHRS, CDR2 YFSETQ. The CDR3 runs to 19 residues. V lost 4 bases and J lost 0; bases outside the gene matches: 12.

This clonotype was observed a handful of times. The chain has TRBV28 and TRBJ2-3, with D possibly being TRBD1 or TRBD2 (6 bases each). Trimming cost V 6 bases and J 4 bases, with 14 bases left between them. Germline V gene lookup returns CDR1 MDHEN and CDR2 SYDVKM. The length of the CDR3 is 14 residues. CDR3: CASSGPGASDTQYF. CDR3 in DNA: TGTGCCAGCAGCGGCCCGGGGGCGTCAGATACGCAGTATTTT.

As regards this clonotype: At one boundary the junction diverges from the germline segment, which might be a read error. CDR3 in amino acids: CSTRDQFSPRETQYF. CDR3 DNA sequence: TGCAGTACTAGGGATCAGTTCTCCCCTCGAGAGACCCAGTACTTC. This chain uses TRBV20-1 with TRBJ2-5; D perhaps matches TRBD2 (5 bases). The CDR3 loop spans 15 amino acids. In germline, CDR1 is DFQATT, CDR2 SNEGSKA (reference sequence).

Comments on this clonotype: This may arise from a read error, as a much more abundant clone is one base away. V and J are TRBV27 and TRBJ1-2, with a weak D call TRBD1 (6 bases). The CDR3 is 14 residues long. The V end was cut by 6 bases, the J end by 5 bases, with 16 bases between. The germline CDR1 and CDR2 sequences are MNHEY and SMNVEV (reference sequence). The CDR3 spells CASRPGGAPYGYTF. Here the CDR3 DNA reads TGTGCCAGCAGGCCGGGGGGGGCCCCTTATGGCTACACCTTC.

On this clonotype: With a much larger clone just one base away, this may be a read error. This chain uses TRBV29-1 with TRBJ2-5; 8 positions agree with TRBD1. The J call could be wrong; TRBJ2-7 is a better fit for the DNA end. Germline-derived CDR1 and CDR2 are SQVTM and ANQGSEA. CDR3 length: 15 amino acids. In DNA, the CDR3 is TGCAGCGCCGAGGGTTTTATGACAGGGGCCCACGAGCAGTACTTC. This codes for CSAEGFMTGAHEQYF.

The chain uses TRBV2 and TRBJ2-7; 7 bases agree with TRBD1. CDR1 is SNHLY and CDR2 is FYNNEI in the germline V gene. J lost 3 bases, V lost 7 bases, and 15 bases had no gene match. The length of the CDR3 is 16 residues. The chain's CDR3 is CASKVRGRQGGYEQYF. The CDR3 region has the DNA TGTGCCAGCAAAGTTAGGGGCCGACAGGGTGGCTACGAGCAGTACTTC. The full variable domain, in which reference TRBV2 and TRBJ2-7 provide the parts outside the CDR3, is EPEVTQTPSHQVTQMGQEVILRCVPISNHLYFYWYRQILGQKVEFLVSFYNNEISEKSEIFDDQFSVERPDGSNFTLKIRSTKLEDSAMYFCASKVRGRQGGYEQYFGPGTRLTVT.

This clonotype was counted between two and nine times. The CDR3 spells CASSKGQGVHEQYF. CDR3 nucleotides: TGCGCCAGCAGCAAGGGGCAGGGAGTCCACGAGCAGTACTTC. This chain uses TRBV5-1 with TRBJ2-7, with D perhaps assigned TRBD1 or TRBD2 (5 bases each). Per germline, CDR1 SGHRS and CDR2 YFSETQ. The V end was cut by 4 bases, the J end by 5 bases, with 16 bases between. This CDR3 spans 14 amino acids.

This chain links TRBV3-1 with TRBJ1-1; D not resolved. The CDR3 is 15 residues long. From germline, CDR1 is LGHDT and CDR2 YNNKEL (reference sequence). V lost 4 bases and J lost 0, with 12 bases in between. In DNA form, the CDR3 reads TGTGCCAGCAGCCTCGCCCCCAGTCTGAACACTGAAGCTTTCTTT. It translates to CASSLAPSLNTEAFF.

This chain links TRBV20-1 with TRBJ1-5; TRBD1 matches 12 bases. CDR1 is DFQATT, CDR2 SNEGSKA, per germline (reference sequence). With 2 bases clipped from V and 5 bases from J, the junction kept 10 bases outside the gene matches. The CDR3 has 17 residues. CDR3 DNA sequence: TGCAGTGCTAGATCGGACTGGGGACAGGGGGCACATCAGCCCCAGCATTTT. Protein: CSARSDWGQGAHQPQHF.

This clonotype was picked up a small number of times. In nucleotides, the CDR3 is TGTGCCAGCAGCAAAGGGCCAGGGGCTAGTAATGAAAAACTGTTTTTT. Protein product: CASSKGPGASNEKLFF. This chain links TRBV21-1 with TRBJ1-4; TRBD1 reflects the table's D call only, with no check against the DNA. TRBV21-1 is shown as a pseudogene. The CDR3 covers 16 residues.

This clonotype occurred a few times. Here the CDR3 reads CASSWAGTGITEAFF. CDR3 in DNA: TGTGCCAGCAGTTGGGCCGGGACAGGGATCACTGAAGCTTTCTTT. This chain connects TRBV27 to TRBJ1-1, with 9 bases identical to TRBD1. The CDR3 length is 15 residues. Germline loops: CDR1 MNHEY, CDR2 SMNVEV (reference sequence). Losses at the gene ends were 4 bases for V and 4 bases for J; bases not matched to a gene: 7.

This chain uses TRBV14 with TRBJ1-2; D remains unclear. Per the germline V gene, CDR1 is SGHDN and CDR2 is FVKESK. V shed 4 bases and J shed 2 bases, with 8 bases lying between them. The CDR3 runs 13 residues. Written as DNA, the CDR3 is TGTGCCAGCAGCCCTGGGAAAAACTATGGCTACACCTTC. Amino acid sequence: CASSPGKNYGYTF. Combining the CDR3 with reference TRBV14 and TRBJ1-2 gives the whole variable domain EAGVTQFPSHSVIEKGQTVTLRCDPISGHDNLYWYRRVMGKEIKFLLHFVKESKQDESGMPNNRFLAERTGGTYSTLKVQPAELEDSGVYFCASSPGKNYGYTFGSGTRLTVV.